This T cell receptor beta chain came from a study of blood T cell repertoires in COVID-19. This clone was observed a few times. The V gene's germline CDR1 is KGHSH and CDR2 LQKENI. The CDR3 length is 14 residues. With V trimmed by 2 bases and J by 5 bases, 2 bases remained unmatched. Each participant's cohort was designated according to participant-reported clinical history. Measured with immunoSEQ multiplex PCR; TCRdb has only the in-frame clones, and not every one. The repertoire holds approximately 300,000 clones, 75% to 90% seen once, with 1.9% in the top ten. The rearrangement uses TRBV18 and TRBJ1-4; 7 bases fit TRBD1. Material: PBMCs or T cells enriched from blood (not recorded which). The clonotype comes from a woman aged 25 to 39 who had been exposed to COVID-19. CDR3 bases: TGTGCCAGCTCACCAATCAGGGGGAATGAAAAACTGTTTTTT. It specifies CASSPIRGNEKLFF. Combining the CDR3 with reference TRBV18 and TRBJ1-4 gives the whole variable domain NAGVMQNPRHLVRRRGQEARLRCSPMKGHSHVYWYRQLPEEGLKFMVYLQKENIIDESGMPKERFSAEFPKEGPSILRIQQVVRGDSAAYFCASSPIRGNEKLFFGSGTQLSVL.